A single sample is the source of the 10 T cell receptor beta chains below, sequenced in a study of cytomegalovirus exposure and HLA in healthy donors. Assay used: immunoSEQ multiplex PCR; TCRdb lists only in-frame clones, some missing. This table holds about 360,000 clones, about nine tenths found once. Sequenced material: PBMCs. The receptors come from a woman aged 18-29 years in good health and CMV-seronegative.

This chain connects TRBV7-6 to TRBJ1-1; 7 nucleotides line up with TRBD1. Losses at the gene ends were 1 base for V and 5 bases for J; bases not matched to a gene: 10. This CDR3 region has 16 residues. The germline CDR1 and CDR2 sequences are SGHVS and FNYEAQ. DNA of the CDR3: TGTGCCAGCAGCTTAGGGAGGACGCAGGGGGTGACTGAAGCTTTCTTT. As protein: CASSLGRTQGVTEAFF.

This chain links TRBV7-2 with TRBJ1-4, with 12 positions matching TRBD1. V shed 4 bases and J 8 bases; nucleotides not matched to a gene: 11. Looked up from germline, CDR1 is SGHTA and CDR2 is FQGNSA. The length of the CDR3 is 17 residues. CDR3 DNA: TGTGCCAGCAGCTCCCGGGACAGGGGGCGCATGGGGGAAAAACTGTTTTTT. Translated, it gives CASSSRDRGRMGEKLFF.

The gene calls are TRBV7-9 and TRBJ2-1; 8 nucleotides align to TRBD2. This CDR3 is 16 amino acids long. V shed 0 bases, J shed 5 bases, and the junction held 6 bases outside the gene matches. CDR1 and CDR2 (germline): SEHNR, FQNEAQ (reference sequence). The CDR3 nucleotides read TGTGCCAGCAGCTTAGCGCGTAGCGGGGCAAACAATGAGCAGTTCTTC. This sequence encodes CASSLARSGANNEQFF.

This clone was picked up one time. The rearrangement links TRBV28 to TRBJ1-2; TRBD1 matches at 9 bases. The junction had 9 bases not matched to a gene; V was cut back by 6 bases and J by 4 bases. Germline CDR1 and CDR2: MDHEN and SYDVKM. The CDR3 extends over 15 amino acids. The chain's CDR3 is CASRPDRGIFYGYTF. The CDR3 coding sequence is TGTGCCAGCAGACCGGACAGGGGCATATTCTATGGCTACACCTTC.

The rearrangement uses TRBV28 and TRBJ1-2; 7 positions agree with TRBD1. Germline V lookup: CDR1 MDHEN, CDR2 SYDVKM. The length of the CDR3 is 13 residues. J lost 5 bases, V lost 8 bases, and 8 bases had no gene match. CDR3 nucleotide sequence: TGTGCCAGCCTCGACAGGGTAGATTATGGCTACACCTTC. Translating it yields CASLDRVDYGYTF.

The J gene is TRBJ1-3, the V gene TRBV6-5, with 9 bases matching TRBD1. V lost 0 bases, J lost 5 bases, and 5 bases stayed unmatched. The germline gives CDR1 MNHEY, CDR2 SVGAGI. The CDR3 extends over 16 amino acids. This CDR3 reads CASSYSTGTGRNTIYF. The CDR3 DNA follows: TGTGCCAGCAGTTACTCGACCGGGACAGGGCGAAACACCATATATTTT.

Written as DNA, the CDR3 is TGTGCCAGCAGAGGACAGGGGGCGGCCTACGAGCAGTACTTC. This codes for CASRGQGAAYEQYF. The chain uses TRBV2 and TRBJ2-7; TRBD1 aligns across 11 bases. V lost 6 bases, J lost 2 bases, and 3 bases stayed unmatched. Germline V gene data show CDR1 as SNHLY and CDR2 as FYNNEI. This CDR3 contains 14 residues. Combining the CDR3 with reference TRBV2 and TRBJ2-7 gives the whole variable domain EPEVTQTPSHQVTQMGQEVILRCVPISNHLYFYWYRQILGQKVEFLVSFYNNEISEKSEIFDDQFSVERPDGSNFTLKIRSTKLEDSAMYFCASRGQGAAYEQYFGPGTRLTVT.

The J gene is TRBJ1-2, the V gene TRBV9; 11 bases line up with TRBD1. The germline V gene encodes CDR1 SGDLS and CDR2 YYNGEE. CDR3 length: 14 residues. The trim removed 5 bases at V and 7 bases at J, leaving 7 bases unmatched. The CDR3, as DNA: TGTGCCAGCAGAAGGACAGGGGGCGAGGGTGGCTACACCTTC. Its translation: CASRRTGGEGGYTF.

The rearrangement uses TRBV7-9 and TRBJ1-2, with a weak D call TRBD1 (6 bases). This CDR3 has 12 residues. Germline V lookup: CDR1 SEHNR, CDR2 FQNEAQ (reference sequence). V was cut by 3 bases and J by 6 bases, with 8 bases left in between. The CDR3 nucleotides are TGTGCCAGCAGCTTCCCAGGGGATGGCTACACCTTC. This sequence encodes CASSFPGDGYTF.

The chain is built from TRBV10-3 and TRBJ1-2; 9 bases are a match to TRBD1. V shed 6 bases and J 10 bases; nucleotides not matched to a gene: 12. Per the germline V gene, CDR1 is ENHRY and CDR2 is SYGVKD. This CDR3 has 14 residues. The CDR3 DNA is TGTGCCATCAGGCCTGAAGTGACAGGGGGGGACTACACCTTC. Its translation: CAIRPEVTGGDYTF.